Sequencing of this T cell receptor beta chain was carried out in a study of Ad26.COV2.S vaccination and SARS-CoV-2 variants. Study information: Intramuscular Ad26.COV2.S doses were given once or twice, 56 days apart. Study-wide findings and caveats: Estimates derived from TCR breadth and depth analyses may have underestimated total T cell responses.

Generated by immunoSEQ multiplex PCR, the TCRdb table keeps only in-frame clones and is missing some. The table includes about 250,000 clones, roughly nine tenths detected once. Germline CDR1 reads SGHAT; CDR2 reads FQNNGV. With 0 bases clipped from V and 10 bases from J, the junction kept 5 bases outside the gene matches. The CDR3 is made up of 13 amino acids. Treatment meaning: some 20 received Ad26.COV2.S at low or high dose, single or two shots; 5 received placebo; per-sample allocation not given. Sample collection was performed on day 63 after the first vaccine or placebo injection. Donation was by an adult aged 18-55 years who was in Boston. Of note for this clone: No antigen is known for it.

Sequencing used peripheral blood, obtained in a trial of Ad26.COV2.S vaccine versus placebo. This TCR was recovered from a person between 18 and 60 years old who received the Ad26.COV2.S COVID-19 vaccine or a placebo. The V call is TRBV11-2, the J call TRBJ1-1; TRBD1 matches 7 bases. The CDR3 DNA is TGTGCCAGCAGCTTAGATCGACAGGGTGGAGCTTTCTTT. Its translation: CASSLDRQGGAFF.